These 29 T cell receptor beta chains share one sample of origin, sequenced in a study of blood T cells in healthy people across ages. Using a J-beta primer mix together with a sample-barcoded 5' primer, a second PCR was run for 7 to 11 cycles. TCRdb reprocessed the 5' RACE reads with MiXCR, giving one entry per CDR3 protein. The data contain about 1.8 million distinct CDR3 sequences, about 49% of them singletons. Sequences were obtained from blood. The receptors were sampled from a woman in her forties in good health.

This rearrangement joins TRBV6-5 to TRBJ2-3; maybe TRBD1 (5 bases). Deletions cut 8 bases from V and 5 bases from J, with 14 bases between. Germline CDR1 and CDR2: MNHEY and SVGAGI. CDR3 length: 13 residues. The CDR3 nucleotides read TGTGCCAGCCGGACACCCGCAATAGATACGCAGTATTTT. It translates to CASRTPAIDTQYF.

V usage is TRBV7-2 and J usage is TRBJ2-1, with 9 bases identical to TRBD2. The length of the CDR3 is 17 residues. The junction had 6 bases not matched to a gene; V was cut back by 1 base and J by 2 bases. CDR1 is SGHTA and CDR2 is FQGNSA in the germline V gene. Here the CDR3 reads CASSLGPASGAYNEQFF. CDR3 sequence (DNA): TGTGCCAGCAGCTTAGGACCGGCTAGCGGGGCCTACAATGAGCAGTTCTTC.

In the case of this clonotype: At one of its ends the junction is not consistent with the germline gene, which may arise from a read error. The V gene is TRBV20-1, the J gene TRBJ2-3; no firm D call. From germline, CDR1 is DFQATT and CDR2 SNEGSKA (reference sequence). The length of the CDR3 is 14 residues. CDR3: CSAPHGQNTDTRYF. The CDR3 coding sequence is TGCAGTGCCCCGCATGGGCAGAACACAGATACGCGGTATTTT.

V usage is TRBV18 and J usage is TRBJ2-5; 7 bases are a match to TRBD2. The germline CDR1 and CDR2 sequences are KGHSH and LQKENI. Trimming removed 0 bases from V and 2 bases from J; junction bases left unmatched: 3. The CDR3 extends over 15 amino acids. CDR3 region: CASSPPTGGQETQYF. DNA for the CDR3: TGTGCCAGCTCACCACCGACGGGGGGACAAGAGACCCAGTACTTC.

The sample holds many counts of this clonotype. V is TRBV29-1 and J is TRBJ2-7, with 8 bases aligning to TRBD1. The CDR3 has 13 residues. Germline values: CDR1 SQVTM, CDR2 ANQGSEA. V was pared by 6 bases and J by 3 bases, with 7 bases of the junction left unmatched. The chain's CDR3 is CSVTGQGFYEQYF. CDR3 bases: TGCAGCGTGACCGGACAGGGATTCTACGAGCAGTACTTC.

There are a few counts of this clonotype. The gene calls are TRBV27 and TRBJ1-1, with 11 nucleotides matching TRBD1. Germline V CDR1 and CDR2: MNHEY, SMNVEV (reference sequence). Trimming at V came to 5 bases and at J to 0 bases, leaving 8 bases not matched to a gene. The CDR3 totals 17 residues. CDR3 nucleotide sequence: TGTGCCAGCAGTCCCGGGACAGGGGGGGAACTGAACACTGAAGCTTTCTTT. Its protein product is CASSPGTGGELNTEAFF.

The J gene is TRBJ2-1, the V gene TRBV20-1; the D gene could be TRBD1 or TRBD2 (5 bases each). CDR1 is DFQATT, CDR2 SNEGSKA, per germline (reference sequence). The CDR3 has 17 amino acids. V lost 0 bases to trimming and J lost 0 bases, with 15 bases between them. The CDR3 region is CSARDRRGLSSYNEQFF. Written as DNA, the CDR3 is TGCAGTGCTAGAGATCGACGGGGCCTGAGCTCCTACAATGAGCAGTTCTTC.

The chain employs TRBV6-6 and TRBJ2-6; 8 bases line up with TRBD2. The CDR3 contains 17 residues. Germline-derived CDR1 and CDR2 are MNHNY and SVGAGI (reference sequence). J lost 4 bases, V lost 2 bases, and 7 bases had no gene match. In DNA form, the CDR3 reads TGTGCCAGCAGTTACGGGCGGGGGGTGAGCGGGGCCAACGTCCTGACTTTC. The encoded protein is CASSYGRGVSGANVLTF.

The CDR3 DNA is TGTGCCAGCAGGCGAGGGGAGGCTGAAGCTTTCTTT. Encoded protein: CASRRGEAEAFF. The chain recombines TRBV6-6 with TRBJ1-1; TRBD1 is a possible D gene (5 bases). The CDR3 length is 12 residues. V shed 6 bases and J shed 6 bases, with 11 bases lying between them. Per germline, CDR1 MNHNY and CDR2 SVGAGI (reference sequence).

The chain links TRBV27 to TRBJ2-1; D call uncertain. CDR1 and CDR2 from the germline V gene are MNHEY and SMNVEV (reference sequence). The V gene lost 3 bases and the J gene lost 6 bases, with 15 bases spanning the gap. The CDR3 has 15 residues. The CDR3 sequence is CASSFDADPGNEQFF. In nucleotides, the CDR3 is TGTGCCAGCAGTTTTGACGCGGACCCTGGCAATGAGCAGTTCTTC.

This clonotype was detected a few times. V is TRBV4-3 and J is TRBJ2-1; 8 nucleotides match TRBD1. CDR1 is LGHNA, CDR2 YSLEER, per germline. CDR3 length: 14 residues. V trimming: 11 bases; J trimming: 8 bases; junction bases outside the gene matches: 14. In DNA, the CDR3 is TGCGCCGGCTTCGGAGACAGGGGAATTTATGAGCAGTTCTTC. It encodes CAGFGDRGIYEQFF.

The chain couples TRBV7-2 to TRBJ2-5; TRBD2 aligns across 13 bases. CDR3 length: 18 residues. V trimming: 5 bases; J trimming: 5 bases; junction bases outside the gene matches: 14. CDR1 and CDR2 from the germline V gene are SGHTA and FQGNSA. CDR3 sequence reads: CASSGMILAGGYGETQYF. The CDR3, as DNA: TGTGCCAGCAGCGGGATGATACTAGCGGGGGGGTATGGGGAGACCCAGTACTTC.

V and J are TRBV2 and TRBJ2-5; perhaps TRBD2 as D (6 bases). The CDR3 length is 13 residues. The germline V gene encodes CDR1 SNHLY and CDR2 FYNNEI. Between the trimmed V and J ends, which lost 7 bases and 2 bases, there was a span of 11 bases. The CDR3 nucleotides are TGTGCCAGCAAGGCTAGCGCACAAGAGACCCAGTACTTC. Residues: CASKASAQETQYF. The full variable domain, in which reference TRBV2 and TRBJ2-5 provide the parts outside the CDR3, is EPEVTQTPSHQVTQMGQEVILRCVPISNHLYFYWYRQILGQKVEFLVSFYNNEISEKSEIFDDQFSVERPDGSNFTLKIRSTKLEDSAMYFCASKASAQETQYFGPGTRLLVL.

This chain uses TRBV20-1 with TRBJ2-5, with D possibly called TRBD1 or TRBD2 (6 bases each). Germline V gene sequence: CDR1 DFQATT, CDR2 SNEGSKA (reference sequence). V was clipped by 4 bases and J by 6 bases, with 9 bases between them. This CDR3 has 11 amino acids. CDR3: CSAIGGQTQYF. The CDR3 DNA follows: TGCAGTGCTATTGGGGGGCAGACCCAGTACTTC.

The chain combines TRBV7-9 with TRBJ2-1; 7 bases match TRBD1. V shed 4 bases, J shed 15 bases, and the junction held 18 bases outside the gene matches. The germline gives CDR1 SEHNR, CDR2 FQNEAQ (reference sequence). CDR3 length: 15 residues. CDR3 protein: CASSSRLDRAGLLFF. CDR3 nucleotide sequence: TGTGCCAGCAGCTCCAGATTAGACAGGGCTGGACTTCTGTTCTTC.

This clonotype appeared once. V usage is TRBV6-2 or TRBV6-3 and J usage is TRBJ2-5; possible D gene TRBD2, 5 bases. CDR3 size: 16 residues. CDR1 is MNHEY, CDR2 SVGEGT, per germline. Trimming took off 5 bases at V and 13 bases at J, with 29 bases between the two ends. CDR3 in amino acids: CASSTSRVRVARPPYF. The DNA of the CDR3 is TGTGCCAGCAGTACTTCCCGAGTTAGGGTAGCGCGGCCTCCGTACTTC.

This clonotype was observed a handful of times. This chain joins TRBV12-3 or TRBV12-4 and TRBJ2-4; no clear D. The J call may be in error: the DNA end matches TRBJ2-7 better. The CDR3 is made up of 14 amino acids. In DNA form, the CDR3 reads TGTGCCAGCAGCCCTGACAAGGCAGGCCACGAGCAGTACTTC. This encodes CASSPDKAGHEQYF.

This clonotype was counted only a few times. The chain joins TRBV5-1 to TRBJ2-5, with D possibly being TRBD1 (5 bases). Trimming removed 4 bases at V and 1 base at J, with 14 bases between. The CDR3 consists of 15 residues. Germline assignment: CDR1 SGHRS and CDR2 YFSETQ. The CDR3 DNA follows: TGCGCCAGCAGCCCCTCACGACAGTTCCAAGAGACCCAGTACTTC. This encodes CASSPSRQFQETQYF. The full variable domain, completed using reference TRBV5-1 and TRBJ2-5, is KAGVTQTPRYLIKTRGQQVTLSCSPISGHRSVSWYQQTPGQGLQFLFEYFSETQRNKGNFPGRFSGRQFSNSRSEMNVSTLELGDSALYLCASSPSRQFQETQYFGPGTRLLVL.

This clonotype came up a few times. The V gene is TRBV11-2, the J gene TRBJ2-7; D is ambiguous. This CDR3 has 13 amino acids. CDR1 is SGHAT, CDR2 FQNNGV, per germline. V was trimmed by 0 bases and J by 3 bases, leaving 6 bases between them. The CDR3 protein is CASSLEAVYEQYF. The CDR3 nucleotides are TGTGCCAGCAGCTTAGAGGCAGTCTACGAGCAGTACTTC.

The chain carries TRBV29-1 and TRBJ2-5; maybe TRBD2 (6 bases). Trimming took off 4 bases at V and 0 bases at J, with 9 bases between the two ends. The CDR3 covers 13 residues. Germline lookup yields CDR1 SQVTM and CDR2 ANQGSEA. The CDR3 here is CSVARDYQETQYF. The DNA of the CDR3 is TGCAGCGTTGCTAGGGACTACCAAGAGACCCAGTACTTC.

The chain recombines TRBV6-6 with TRBJ2-5; D not resolved. Germline CDR1 is MNHNY and CDR2 is SVGAGI (reference sequence). Trimming cost V 2 bases and J 5 bases, with 9 bases left between them. The CDR3 is made up of 13 amino acids. Here the CDR3 reads CASSYDPRETQYF. For the CDR3, the DNA is TGTGCCAGCAGTTACGACCCCAGGGAGACCCAGTACTTC.

A few counts support this clonotype. CDR3: CSAPDRTFYEQYF. The CDR3 bases are TGCAGTGCTCCGGACAGGACTTTCTACGAGCAGTACTTC. The V gene is TRBV20-1, the J gene TRBJ2-7, with TRBD1 identical over 7 bases. J gave up 3 bases and V 5 bases, and 7 bases lay outside the gene matches. CDR1 DFQATT and CDR2 SNEGSKA come from the germline V gene (reference sequence). CDR3 length equals 13 residues.

J is TRBJ1-4 and V is TRBV5-8; D is possibly TRBD1 (5 bases). With 4 bases removed from V and 13 bases from J, the gap between germline ends came to 26 bases. Germline-derived CDR1 and CDR2 are SGHTS and YDEGEE. The CDR3 extends over 16 amino acids. CDR3 loop: CASSRDRQRLGDGLFF. The CDR3 DNA sequence: TGTGCCAGCAGCAGGGACCGACAGCGACTAGGGGACGGACTGTTTTTT.

Turning to this clonotype: At one of its ends the junction is not consistent with the germline gene, which may arise from a read error. The rearrangement joins TRBV20-1 to TRBJ2-1; D not certain. Germline CDR1 reads DFQATT; CDR2 reads SNEGSKA (reference sequence). The CDR3 extends over 15 amino acids. The CDR3 nucleotides are TGCAGTGCGAGAGATTACCGCTCGCCGAACAATGAGCAGTTCTTC. Amino acid sequence: CSARDYRSPNNEQFF.

A word on this clonotype: One end of the junction is discordant with germline, which a read error may explain. The chain uses TRBV24-1 and TRBJ2-3, with 10 bases identical to TRBD2. The CDR3 consists of 15 residues. CDR1 is KGHDR, CDR2 SFDVKD, per germline. The CDR3 spells CATSGSGGATGTQYF. DNA of the CDR3: TGTGCCACCAGTGGGAGCGGGGGGGCCACAGGTACGCAGTATTTT.

A few counts support this clonotype. The chain combines TRBV20-1 with TRBJ1-1; no clear D. Germline V CDR1 and CDR2: DFQATT, SNEGSKA (reference sequence). CDR3 length equals 13 residues. The V gene lost 5 bases and the J gene lost 7 bases, with 17 bases spanning the gap. The CDR3 DNA reads TGCAGTGCTGACGGTCCCCAGGATCTTGAAGCTTTCTTT. Translating gives CSADGPQDLEAFF.

This chain links TRBV5-6 with TRBJ2-5; D may correspond to TRBD1 or TRBD2 (5 bases each). The CDR3 length is 13 residues. The V and J ends lost 4 bases and 9 bases respectively, with 16 bases between them. Germline V gene sequence: CDR1 SGHDT, CDR2 YYEEEE. CDR3 loop: CASSQGVMEAQYF. The CDR3 region has the DNA TGTGCCAGCAGCCAAGGGGTAATGGAGGCCCAGTACTTC.

This clonotype was seen a handful of times. For the CDR3, the DNA is TGCAGCGTTCTAGCGGGGGGGCACGAGCAGTACTTC. This sequence encodes CSVLAGGHEQYF. V is TRBV29-1 and J is TRBJ2-7; 12 bases agree with TRBD2. Trimming removed 5 bases from V and 5 bases from J; junction bases left unmatched: 1. The CDR3 contains 12 residues. Germline values: CDR1 SQVTM, CDR2 ANQGSEA.

This sequence joins TRBV5-6 and TRBJ2-4; 14 positions match TRBD2. The CDR3 is 17 amino acids. The trim removed 1 base at V and 7 bases at J, leaving 7 bases unmatched. Looked up from germline, CDR1 is SGHDT and CDR2 is YYEEEE. CDR3 protein: CASSLRTSGGYGNIQYF. As DNA, the CDR3 is TGTGCCAGCAGCTTGCGGACTAGCGGGGGGTATGGGAACATTCAGTACTTC.